This T cell receptor beta chain was sequenced for a study of T-cell reconstitution after alpha-beta-depleted transplantation in children. V was pared by 5 bases and J by 0 bases, with 9 bases between. Germline CDR1 and CDR2: SGHTA and FQGNSA. The CDR3 extends over 14 amino acids. Unique molecular identifiers were used to barcode this TCRbeta library. TCRdb reanalysed the PCR reads using MiXCR and keeps one entry per CDR3 protein. The sample records hundreds of thousands of distinct CDR3 sequences, roughly 15% being singletons. The chain uses TRBV7-2 and TRBJ2-3; D ambiguous. The receptor was derived from a human donor who donated a stem cell graft to a child with acute myeloid leukemia. The material sequenced was PBMCs from the stem cell graft donor, taken from the stem cell graft. CDR3 in DNA: TGTGCCAGCAGCCGAGATCTGAGCACAGATACGCAGTATTTT. Its protein product is CASSRDLSTDTQYF.